This T cell receptor beta chain was profiled in a study of identical twins (dated by TCRdb to about 2016). Notes on the research overall: TCR alpha and beta repertoires from monozygotic twins, unrelated adults of various ages and cord blood were deep-sequenced to test whether fetal clonotypes persist. To rule out contamination, replicate twin experiments were performed at different times with different library preparation protocols. On the study overall, not on this receptor specifically: A weaker excess of twin sharing was found in beta out-of-frame sequences because the signal-to-noise ratio was lowered by fewer shared sequences. Because the same donors could not be followed over many years, conclusions were based on cross-sectional statistical analysis. Out-of-frame TCR alpha sequences shared between twins showed an excess of low generation-probability sequences compared with coincidental sharing between unrelated individuals. Abundant cord blood beta clonotypes carried fewer insertions; young adult naive repertoires showed a weaker similar trend, while memory repertoires showed none. In monozygotic twins, out-of-frame TCR alpha sharing was systematically underestimated by recombination models, although the models agreed with sharing between unrelated individuals. Zero-insertion analyses could be partly confounded by invariant T cells such as MAIT and iNKT, although diverse VJ usage argued against such confounding for most clonotypes.

The germline V gene encodes CDR1 MRHNA and CDR2 SNTAGT. V is pared back by 3 bases and J by 4 bases, with 14 bases lying between the germline termini. From the cysteine up to the phenylalanine, the CDR3 has a length of 15 residues. The entry retains the CDR3 DNA only, 45 bases that are in frame from base 1. Library generation was performed with 5' RACE. Instrument used: Illumina HiSeq 2000. A universal primer binding site was introduced by template switching, and a unique molecular identifier was present in the final cDNA, enabling accurate counting of TCR cDNA molecules. First-strand cDNA for TCR alpha and beta chains was synthesized from specific primers in the conserved constant-segment region. To control for contamination, every cDNA library was double barcoded, receiving both a SMART-Mk sample barcode and Illumina barcodes. TruSeq adapter sequences, together with Illumina sample barcodes, were added in two successive PCR steps. The Illumina HiSeq platform was used with custom primers to sequence TCR alpha and beta cDNA libraries. Regarding the original processing steps: MiGEC was used to process raw reads and extract unique molecular identifiers, and MiXCR was used to find CDR3 positions. Recombination models were inferred per individual with the repgenHMM and IGoR tools using an EM algorithm. The analysis of shared clonotypes was done with the tcR package in R, with sharing normalized by the product of cloneset sizes. Out-of-frame nonproductive sequences were analyzed to study raw recombination free of thymic and clonal selection effects. TCRdb reanalyzed the raw reads on its own, using fastp at Q25 for trimming and MiXCR for clone calling, and kept in-frame beta chains. Under each unique CDR3 protein, matching rows form one entry showing the most common genes and DNA. The V and J calls, along with clone size, are taken from TCRdb and not from the paper's own processing. The sample records 250,000 or so distinct CDR3 sequences, around 8.8% of which are singletons. The ten top clones hold less than 4% of the sample.

This clonotype was seen ten or more times. Its cognate antigen has yet to be identified. No qualities accompany the bases; no much larger clone lies one base away. Every donor in the study was a healthy Caucasian. Three pairs of female monozygotic twins, all aged roughly 18 to 29 years, were included in the twin cohort. Positive isolation kits from Invitrogen were used to isolate the CD4+ and CD8+ T cell populations. The same sample was also used in a study of yellow fever vaccine responses in identical twins. As described in the second report: According to the authors, in identical twins the way T cells responded to vaccination appeared partly convergent and partly personalized. In identical twins, the study followed T cell clones that responded to the vaccine with precision.

Recombination joined TRBV6-4 with TRBJ2-3; the best D guess is TRBD2, with 7 bases matching. The sequenced material came from CD8+ T cells sorted from blood. The TCR sequence derives from a woman under 30 in good health. The CDR3 in this case is CASSERGGRADTQYF. DNA sequence: TGTGCCAGCAGTGAAAGGGGGGGCCGCGCAGATACGCAGTATTTT.